The present T cell receptor (beta chain) was sequenced within a study of beta chain features in type 1 diabetes. Study-level background: Investigators examined around 98 million sorted cells across all samples.

Regarding the study as a whole: More deletions and fewer insertions at VDJ junctions were seen in type 1 diabetes patients.

Expressed TCRB transcripts got sequenced, as all isolated RNA was reverse transcribed. TCRdb's table, derived via immunoSEQ multiplex PCR, lists solely in-frame clones and lacks some. The table shows some 410,000 clones, with approximately 10% occurring only once. This CDR3 is built from 14 residues. V lost 6 bases and J lost 5, with 17 bases in between. Germline-derived CDR1 and CDR2 are SGHTA and FQGNSA. This clone has only a few counts. The target antigen is unknown. This clonotype was sampled from a woman younger than 35 in good health. This sequence joins TRBV7-2 and TRBJ2-7, with D possibly being TRBD2 (6 bases). Material for sequencing was naive CD4+ T cells from blood. The CDR3 DNA sequence: TGTGCCAGCAGTCCCGTCGGGAGAGGGGACGAGCAGTACTTC. Its protein is CASSPVGRGDEQYF.